This T cell receptor beta chain was profiled in a study of regulatory T cells in long-lasting Graves disease. Construction of TCR beta libraries relied on iRepertoire HTBI primers and on Arm-PCR targeting CDR3 regions. In TCRdb, the multiplex PCR reads were re-called with MiXCR into one record per CDR3 protein. The sample holds 350,000 to 450,000 distinct CDR3 sequences; 23% are singletons and the top ten take 25% to 30%. CDR3 length: 15 amino acids. The ends lost 6 bases at V and 5 bases at J; junction bases unmatched: 10. The germline gives CDR1 SGHTA, CDR2 FQGNSA. Time point denoted: persistent/refractory GD, antithyroid drugs over 5 years with positive TRAb. Following extraction of RNA from PBMCs, that RNA was used to make the TCR library.

The rearrangement joins TRBV7-2 to TRBJ1-3; 7 bases map to TRBD1. The clonotype originates from a woman aged 40-49 years with Graves disease. Sequencing used peripheral blood mononuclear cells (PBMCs), obtained when the disease was refractory, from a patient treated with antithyroid drugs. The CDR3 protein is CASSSRQGGRNTIYF. CDR3 in DNA: TGTGCCAGCAGTTCCAGACAGGGAGGGCGAAACACCATATATTTT. Based on the CDR3 plus reference TRBV7-2 and TRBJ1-3, the full variable domain is GAGVSQSPSNKVTEKGKDVELRCDPISGHTALYWYRQSLGQGLEFLIYFQGNSAPDKSGLPSDRFSAERTGGSVSTLTIQRTQQEDSAVYLCASSSRQGGRNTIYFGEGSWLTVV.